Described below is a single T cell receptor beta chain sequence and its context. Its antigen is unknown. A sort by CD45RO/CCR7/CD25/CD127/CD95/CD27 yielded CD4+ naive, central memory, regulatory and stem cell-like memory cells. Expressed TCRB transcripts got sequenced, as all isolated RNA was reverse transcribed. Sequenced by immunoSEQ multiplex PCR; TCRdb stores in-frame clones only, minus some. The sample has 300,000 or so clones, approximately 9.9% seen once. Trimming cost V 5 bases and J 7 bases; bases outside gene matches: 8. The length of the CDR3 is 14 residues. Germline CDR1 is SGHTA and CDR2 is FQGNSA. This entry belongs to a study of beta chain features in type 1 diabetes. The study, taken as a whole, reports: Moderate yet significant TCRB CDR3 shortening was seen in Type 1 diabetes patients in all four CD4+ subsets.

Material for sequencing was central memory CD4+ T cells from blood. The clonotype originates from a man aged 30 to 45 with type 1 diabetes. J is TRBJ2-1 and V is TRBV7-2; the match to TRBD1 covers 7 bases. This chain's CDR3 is CASSRLTGWNEQFF. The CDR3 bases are TGTGCCAGCAGCCGCCTGACAGGGTGGAATGAGCAGTTCTTC. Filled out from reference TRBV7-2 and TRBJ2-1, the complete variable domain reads GAGVSQSPSNKVTEKGKDVELRCDPISGHTALYWYRQSLGQGLEFLIYFQGNSAPDKSGLPSDRFSAERTGGSVSTLTIQRTQQEDSAVYLCASSRLTGWNEQFFGPGTRLTVL.